The clone carrying this TCR beta chain was picked up many times. Production of TCR beta libraries used UMI-labeled 5' RACE as the method. TCRdb processed the 5' RACE reads anew with MiXCR; each CDR3 protein has one entry. The sample shows about 7,900 distinct CDR3 sequences, about 3.8% of them seen only once. The sample originates from a study of human CD8 memory T cell subsets. The CDR3 sequence is 16 residues long. V was pared by 1 base and J by 2 bases, with 17 bases between. Germline V gene data show CDR1 as DFQATT and CDR2 as SNEGSKA (reference sequence). V gene TRBV20-1 combines with J gene TRBJ2-5, with D perhaps matching TRBD1 (5 bases). The sample consisted of CD8+ T cells from PBMCs. The receptor was isolated from a human donor in good health. The CDR3 nucleotides are TGCAGTGCTAGAGCCTCAGAGACGACAGAGCAAGAGACCCAGTACTTC. As protein: CSARASETTEQETQYF.